This is a list of T cell receptor beta chains from one sample in a study of beta chain features in type 1 diabetes. TCRdb keeps only in-frame clones here, not all; method: immunoSEQ multiplex PCR. This table holds 240,000 or so clones, about a fifth found once. The material sequenced was naive CD4+ T cells from blood. These receptors originate from a woman aged 40 to 55 with type 1 diabetes. CDR3s include the opening cysteine and the closing phenylalanine or tryptophan.

j_call v_call cdr3_aa
TRBJ2-4 TRBV7-2 CASSLAGGGPGNIQYF
TRBJ2-5 TRBV4-2 CASSQGRQETQYF
TRBJ1-5 TRBV30 CAWNLGRADQPQHF
TRBJ1-4 TRBV7-3 CASSLRGRAGEKLFF
TRBJ2-1 TRBV28 CASSPSGGQSSYNEQFF
TRBJ2-2 TRBV2 CASNRGIGGELFF
TRBJ2-1 TRBV2 CASKGSGGSSYNEQFF
TRBJ1-2 TRBV19 CASSSPRRDGYTF
TRBJ1-1 TRBV5-1 CASSLSQGNTEAFF
TRBJ2-1 TRBV7-2 CASSNPGQSLNSYNEQFF
TRBJ2-2 TRBV28 CASSKGENTGELFF
TRBJ2-1 TRBV7-9 CASSRQSEQFF
TRBJ2-1 TRBV29-1 CSVDVAGVVNEQFF
TRBJ2-1 TRBV20-1 CSARPGNEQFF
TRBJ1-2 TRBV5-1 CASSPEGVNYGYTF
TRBJ2-5 TRBV6-6 CAITTSGGTETQYF
TRBJ1-1 TRBV19 CASKGDRNTEAFF
TRBJ1-1 TRBV2 CASTTNTEAFF
TRBJ2-5 TRBV29-1 CSADYAQETQYF
TRBJ1-2 TRBV12-2 CASLWMRDYGYTF
TRBJ1-1 TRBV29-1 CSVEDLVWGEKAEAFF
TRBJ2-1 TRBV30 CAWSVPTSGEFNEQFF
TRBJ1-5 TRBV29-1 CSALSLSGFSNQPQHF
TRBJ1-1 TRBV5-1 CASSLGLANTEAFF